A single T cell receptor beta chain is shown here with its context. Its target is unknown. This sample was taken from a study of cytomegalovirus exposure and HLA in healthy donors. Looking at the study overall: A subsequent analysis stated that the 110 or so validation repertoires were run on the same platform as the roughly 620 first-cohort repertoires. Findings of the study overall: Researchers counted around 180 TCR beta chains as cytomegalovirus-associated.

Sequencing was performed with immunoSEQ multiplex PCR; in TCRdb, only in-frame clones are kept and a portion is missing. The table lists roughly 68,000 clones, over 95% of them singletons, with around 5% in the top ten. V was pared by 0 bases and J by 6 bases, with 7 bases of the junction left unmatched. Germline V gene lookup returns CDR1 MNHEY and CDR2 SVGAGI. The CDR3 has 16 amino acids. The sample was PBMCs. This TCR came from a young woman in good health and CMV-seropositive. The chain joins TRBV6-5 to TRBJ2-2, with 7 bases matching TRBD1. Here the CDR3 reads CASSYSEGQVPGELFF. The DNA for the CDR3 is TGTGCCAGCAGTTACTCCGAAGGACAGGTGCCCGGGGAGCTGTTTTTT.